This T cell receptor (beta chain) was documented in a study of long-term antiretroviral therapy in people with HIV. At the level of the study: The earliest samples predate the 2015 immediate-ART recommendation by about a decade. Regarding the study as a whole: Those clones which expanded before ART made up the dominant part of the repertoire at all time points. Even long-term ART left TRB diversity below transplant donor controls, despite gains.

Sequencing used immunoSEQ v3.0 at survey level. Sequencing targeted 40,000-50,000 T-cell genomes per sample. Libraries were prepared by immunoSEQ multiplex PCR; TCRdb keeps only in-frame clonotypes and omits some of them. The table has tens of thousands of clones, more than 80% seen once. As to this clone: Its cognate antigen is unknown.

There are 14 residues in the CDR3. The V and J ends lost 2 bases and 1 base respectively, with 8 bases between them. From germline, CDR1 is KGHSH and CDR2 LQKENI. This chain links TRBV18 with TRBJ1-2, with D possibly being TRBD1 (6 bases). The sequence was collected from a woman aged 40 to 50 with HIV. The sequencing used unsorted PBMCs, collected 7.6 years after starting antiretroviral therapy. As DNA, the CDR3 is TGTGCCAGCTCACCATACAGGGATAACTATGGCTACACCTTC. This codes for CASSPYRDNYGYTF. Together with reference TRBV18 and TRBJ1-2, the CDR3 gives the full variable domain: NAGVMQNPRHLVRRRGQEARLRCSPMKGHSHVYWYRQLPEEGLKFMVYLQKENIIDESGMPKERFSAEFPKEGPSILRIQQVVRGDSAAYFCASSPYRDNYGYTFGSGTRLTVV.